These 21 T cell receptor beta chains were all obtained from the same sample, sequenced in a study of blood T cell repertoires in COVID-19. This table comes from immunoSEQ multiplex PCR, and its TCRdb copy is limited to in-frame clones, with some not included. The table shows about 250,000 clones, with more than 75% occurring only once. The sequenced material came from PBMCs or T cells enriched from blood (not recorded which). Receptor source: a woman between 45 and 65 years old who had recovered from COVID-19.

This chain links TRBV27 with TRBJ1-2, with 7 positions matching TRBD1. V was clipped by 8 bases and J by 3 bases; unmatched bases: 6. Germline-derived CDR1 and CDR2 are MNHEY and SMNVEV (reference sequence). The CDR3 contains 13 residues. CDR3 DNA sequence: TGTGCCAGCCGCCGGGACAGAGACTATGGCTACACCTTC. It specifies CASRRDRDYGYTF.

Only one count was recorded for this clone. V usage is TRBV7-9 and J usage is TRBJ1-4; perhaps TRBD1 as D (6 bases). Germline V gives CDR1 SEHNR, CDR2 FQNEAQ (reference sequence). The ends were cut back, 6 bases at V and 8 bases at J, with 10 bases in the middle. The CDR3 has 12 amino acids. The CDR3 is CASRQGIEKLFF. The CDR3, as DNA: TGTGCCAGCAGACAGGGCATCGAAAAACTGTTTTTT.

J is TRBJ2-1 and V is TRBV29-1; 12 bases match TRBD2. The CDR3 is made up of 14 amino acids. V was clipped by 7 bases and J by 10 bases; unmatched bases: 11. The germline V gene has CDR1 SQVTM and CDR2 ANQGSEA. The CDR3 DNA reads as TGCAGCGCCCAAGAGATGCTAGCGGGAGGGGAGCAGTTCTTC. This gives the protein CSAQEMLAGGEQFF.

This clone turned up a few times. The chain combines TRBV27 with TRBJ1-5; 8 positions agree with TRBD1. The CDR3 is made up of 12 amino acids. With V trimmed by 5 bases and J by 6 bases, 0 bases remained unmatched. Per germline, CDR1 MNHEY and CDR2 SMNVEV (reference sequence). Written as DNA, the CDR3 is TGTGCCAGCAGTACAGGGGGTCAGCCCCAGCATTTT. The encoded protein is CASSTGGQPQHF.

A note on this clone: One junction end does not reproduce the germline sequence, and a read error may be involved. The V and J genes are TRBV7-7 and TRBJ2-1; TRBD2 matches 8 bases. The CDR3 runs 16 residues. Germline CDR1 SSHAT, CDR2 FNYEAQ (reference sequence). The CDR3 sequence is CASSPLAGPSYNEQFF. CDR3 sequence (DNA): TGTGCTAGCAGCCCCCTAGCGGGCCCCTCCTACAATGAGCAGTTCTTC.

This chain links TRBV27 with TRBJ1-1; TRBD1 might be the D (6 bases). Germline V gene lookup returns CDR1 MNHEY and CDR2 SMNVEV (reference sequence). The CDR3 contains 13 residues. Trimming removed 4 bases at V and 1 base at J, with 7 bases between. The CDR3 DNA reads as TGTGCCAGCAGTTACAGGGAGAACACTGAAGCTTTCTTT. As protein: CASSYRENTEAFF.

The rearrangement uses TRBV27 and TRBJ2-1; 10 nucleotides line up with TRBD2. The CDR3 extends over 14 amino acids. Germline CDR1 MNHEY, CDR2 SMNVEV (reference sequence). V lost 6 bases and J lost 4; bases outside the gene matches: 3. The CDR3 DNA reads as TGTGCCAGCAGACGGACTAGCGGATACAATGAGCAGTTCTTC. It encodes CASRRTSGYNEQFF.

This clone was observed a single time. This chain uses TRBV7-9 with TRBJ2-1; weak D call: TRBD2 (6 bases). Germline CDR1 reads SEHNR; CDR2 reads FQNEAQ (reference sequence). The ends were cut back, 6 bases at V and 6 bases at J, with 12 bases in the middle. CDR3 length equals 13 residues. The CDR3 region has the DNA TGTGCCAGCAGTTACCAGGGAGGCAATGAGCAGTTCTTC. This translates into CASSYQGGNEQFF.

V gene TRBV6-5 combines with J gene TRBJ1-4; 7 bases align to TRBD1. After removal of 10 bases from V and 7 bases from J, the junction contained 15 bases not matched to a gene. CDR1 MNHEY and CDR2 SVGAGI come from the germline V gene. This CDR3 region has 15 residues. CDR3 sequence: CATLHDRAEGEKLFF. The DNA for the CDR3 is TGTGCCACCCTACATGACAGGGCTGAGGGTGAAAAACTGTTTTTT.

The rearrangement uses TRBV19 and TRBJ2-1; 8 positions match TRBD2. Germline V gene lookup returns CDR1 LNHDA and CDR2 SQIVND (reference sequence). The CDR3 consists of 15 residues. The V segment lost 5 bases and the J segment 9 bases; nucleotides outside the gene matches: 12. The CDR3 loop reads CASSWAGGQIGEQFF. In DNA, the CDR3 is TGTGCCAGTAGTTGGGCGGGAGGACAGATAGGTGAGCAGTTCTTC.

This chain uses TRBV7-9 with TRBJ2-7, with 10 bases fitting TRBD1. The CDR3 contains 14 residues. Germline V gene sequence: CDR1 SEHNR, CDR2 FQNEAQ (reference sequence). V shed 0 bases and J 5 bases; nucleotides not matched to a gene: 1. This CDR3 is CASSLAGTGDEQYF. CDR3 DNA sequence: TGTGCCAGCAGCTTAGCGGGGACAGGGGACGAGCAGTACTTC.

The chain is built from TRBV30 and TRBJ1-1; perhaps TRBD1 as D (6 bases). There are 11 residues in the CDR3. Germline CDR1 reads GTSNPN; CDR2 reads SVGIG (reference sequence). The V end was cut by 1 base, the J end by 11 bases, with 11 bases between. CDR3 amino acids: CAWSGGLMAFF. The CDR3 nucleotides read TGTGCCTGGAGTGGGGGGCTGATGGCTTTCTTT.

CDR3 DNA: TGTGCCAGCAGGGGGACAGGGGGCAATCAGCCCCAGCATTTT. Translation: CASRGTGGNQPQHF. The chain combines TRBV2 with TRBJ1-5; 10 bases fit TRBD1. CDR1 is SNHLY and CDR2 is FYNNEI in the germline V gene. There are 14 residues in the CDR3. V shed 6 bases, J shed 2 bases, and the junction held 1 base outside the gene matches.

J is TRBJ2-1 and V is TRBV5-3; 10 bases map to TRBD2. TRBV5-3 qualifies as an ORF whose function is uncertain. The CDR3 length is 18 residues. J lost 2 bases, V lost 2 bases, and 10 bases had no gene match. The CDR3 loop is CARSLYYPSGRAYNEQFF. The CDR3 DNA reads TGTGCCAGAAGCTTATACTATCCCAGCGGGAGGGCCTACAATGAGCAGTTCTTC.

The V gene is TRBV6-2 or TRBV6-3, the J gene TRBJ2-6; no clear D gene. V lost 3 bases and J lost 1, with 7 bases in between. In germline, CDR1 is MNHEY, CDR2 SVGEGT. This CDR3 spans 15 amino acids. The CDR3 spells CASSYVASGANVLTF. The DNA of the CDR3 is TGTGCCAGCAGTTATGTGGCTTCTGGGGCCAACGTCCTGACTTTC.

The chain combines TRBV28 with TRBJ1-5; 7 bases are shared with TRBD1. CDR3 size: 18 residues. After removal of 3 bases from V and 2 bases from J, the junction contained 13 bases not matched to a gene. Germline lookup yields CDR1 MDHEN and CDR2 SYDVKM. CDR3 sequence: CASSFFRQGRIGNQPQHF. The CDR3 DNA is TGTGCCAGCAGTTTTTTCAGACAGGGACGGATCGGCAATCAGCCCCAGCATTTT.

This clone was found a few times. The V and J genes are TRBV18 and TRBJ1-1, with 8 positions matching TRBD1. The CDR3 has 16 amino acids. V was pared by 1 base and J by 2 bases, with 6 bases of the junction left unmatched. Germline V gene data show CDR1 as KGHSH and CDR2 as LQKENI. The CDR3 nucleotides read TGTGCCAGCTCACCACGGGAGACAGGGGTCAACACTGAAGCTTTCTTT. It yields the protein CASSPRETGVNTEAFF.

The rearrangement links TRBV7-8 to TRBJ2-7; TRBD2 aligns across 11 bases. Germline V CDR1 and CDR2: SGHVS, FQNEAQ. This CDR3 is 14 amino acids long. Unmatched junction bases numbered 3, after V lost 5 bases and J lost 3 bases. The CDR3: CASSQGTSGYEQYF. For the CDR3, the DNA is TGTGCCAGCAGCCAAGGGACTAGCGGCTACGAGCAGTACTTC. Using reference TRBV7-8 and TRBJ2-7 for the parts outside the CDR3, the full variable domain is GAGVSQSPRYKVAKRGQDVALRCDPISGHVSLFWYQQALGQGPEFLTYFQNEAQLDKSGLPSDRFFAERPEGSVSTLKIQRTQQEDSAVYLCASSQGTSGYEQYFGPGTRLTVT.

The V and J genes are TRBV28 and TRBJ1-2; D gene unclear. Looked up from germline, CDR1 is MDHEN and CDR2 is SYDVKM. Deletions cut 4 bases from V and 1 base from J, with 7 bases between. This CDR3 spans 13 amino acids. The CDR3 reads CASSSPGNYGYTF. The CDR3 bases are TGTGCCAGCAGTTCTCCGGGTAACTATGGCTACACCTTC.

This clone was detected only a few times. This chain uses TRBV10-2 with TRBJ2-1, with TRBD2 as a possible D gene (6 bases). This CDR3 contains 14 residues. V was cut by 8 bases and J by 3 bases, with 14 bases left in between. Germline-derived CDR1 and CDR2 are WSHSY and SAAADI. CDR3 sequence (DNA): TGCGCCAGCTCGGCTAGCGTGAACTACAATGAGCAGTTCTTC. Translated: CASSASVNYNEQFF.

Comment on this clone: Other DNA sequences within the sample encode an identical CDR3. The rearrangement links TRBV28 to TRBJ2-7; 14 bases match TRBD2. J gave up 5 bases and V 3 bases, and 0 bases lay outside the gene matches. Germline V gene data show CDR1 as MDHEN and CDR2 as SYDVKM. The CDR3 spans 14 residues. This CDR3 reads CASSLGLAGDEQYF. The CDR3 bases are TGTGCCAGCAGTTTGGGACTAGCGGGGGACGAGCAGTACTTC.